This is a list of T cell receptor beta chains from one sample in a study of blood T cell repertoires in COVID-19. Using immunoSEQ multiplex PCR, the repertoire was profiled, and TCRdb retains in-frame clones only, with some absent. The sample lists 130,000 to 150,000 clones, 80% occurring once. The sample consisted of peripheral blood. These receptors were taken from a woman aged 50 to 65 with acute or convalescent COVID-19. Both conserved end residues are part of each CDR3. Each record gives: D gene, CDR3 length, J gene, V gene, CDR3 protein. The D gene is left open where the match is weak.

d_call: -
cdr3_length: 14
j_call: TRBJ1-1
v_call: TRBV27
cdr3_aa: CASSLSEETLEAFF

d_call: -
cdr3_length: 16
j_call: TRBJ2-6
v_call: TRBV4-3
cdr3_aa: CASSQAHSTGANVLTF

d_call: -
cdr3_length: 14
j_call: TRBJ1-2
v_call: TRBV6-4
cdr3_aa: CASSDHTGSGGYTF

d_call: TRBD1
cdr3_length: 14
j_call: TRBJ2-5
v_call: TRBV7-2
cdr3_aa: CASSFRGGGETQYF

d_call: TRBD1
cdr3_length: 16
j_call: TRBJ1-4
v_call: TRBV9
cdr3_aa: CASSLFSGGTNEKLFF

d_call: -
cdr3_length: 13
j_call: TRBJ2-7
v_call: TRBV27
cdr3_aa: CASRHVDLREQYF

d_call: -
cdr3_length: 13
j_call: TRBJ1-5
v_call: TRBV19
cdr3_aa: CASSSKTGQPQHF

d_call: TRBD2
cdr3_length: 15
j_call: TRBJ2-3
v_call: TRBV2
cdr3_aa: CASNQLAGSTDTQYF

d_call: -
cdr3_length: 13
j_call: TRBJ1-5
v_call: TRBV2
cdr3_aa: CASQYTEKQPQHF

d_call: -
cdr3_length: 18
j_call: TRBJ1-2
v_call: TRBV5-6
cdr3_aa: CASSFQYQDSQHHYGYTF

d_call: -
cdr3_length: 13
j_call: TRBJ2-2
v_call: TRBV3-1/TRBV3-2
cdr3_aa: CASSPLAPGELFF

d_call: -
cdr3_length: 13
j_call: TRBJ1-6
v_call: TRBV2
cdr3_aa: CASSEGGQGAVHF

d_call: TRBD2
cdr3_length: 15
j_call: TRBJ2-1
v_call: TRBV7-9
cdr3_aa: CASSERLAGDHEQFF

d_call: -
cdr3_length: 15
j_call: TRBJ1-5
v_call: TRBV10-1
cdr3_aa: CASSGGEGVGQPQHF

d_call: -
cdr3_length: 13
j_call: TRBJ2-7
v_call: TRBV10-3
cdr3_aa: CAISDWDNYEQYF

d_call: TRBD1
cdr3_length: 14
j_call: TRBJ1-2
v_call: TRBV3-1/TRBV3-2
cdr3_aa: CASSQFSRGRGYTF

d_call: TRBD1
cdr3_length: 14
j_call: TRBJ1-1
v_call: TRBV5-1
cdr3_aa: CASSLGGQVPEAFF

d_call: TRBD2
cdr3_length: 15
j_call: TRBJ2-1
v_call: TRBV7-2
cdr3_aa: CASSPSGGYVNEQFF

d_call: -
cdr3_length: 13
j_call: TRBJ2-5
v_call: TRBV5-4
cdr3_aa: CASSLVLEETQYF

d_call: TRBD1
cdr3_length: 16
j_call: TRBJ1-2
v_call: TRBV11-2
cdr3_aa: CASSLGGQGENYGYTF

d_call: -
cdr3_length: 12
j_call: TRBJ1-6
v_call: TRBV7-2
cdr3_aa: CASSLFSAPLHF

d_call: -
cdr3_length: 15
j_call: TRBJ2-6
v_call: TRBV6-4
cdr3_aa: CASSDGQTGANVLTF

d_call: TRBD1
cdr3_length: 15
j_call: TRBJ1-2
v_call: TRBV2
cdr3_aa: CASSKEDRENYGYTF

d_call: -
cdr3_length: 12
j_call: TRBJ1-2
v_call: TRBV5-1
cdr3_aa: CASTLGGDGYTF

d_call: -
cdr3_length: 15
j_call: TRBJ2-1
v_call: TRBV2
cdr3_aa: CAIPSRGSSYNEQFF

d_call: -
cdr3_length: 13
j_call: TRBJ1-2
v_call: TRBV28
cdr3_aa: CASSRTVNYGYTF

d_call: TRBD1
cdr3_length: 14
j_call: TRBJ1-5
v_call: TRBV18
cdr3_aa: CASSPRQGDQPQHF

d_call: -
cdr3_length: 14
j_call: TRBJ2-2
v_call: TRBV19
cdr3_aa: CASKPHRDTGELFF

d_call: TRBD2
cdr3_length: 13
j_call: TRBJ2-1
v_call: TRBV15
cdr3_aa: CATSTGRGNEQFF

d_call: TRBD2
cdr3_length: 16
j_call: TRBJ2-7
v_call: TRBV7-9
cdr3_aa: CASSLLGLAGGLEQYF

d_call: -
cdr3_length: 12
j_call: TRBJ2-5
v_call: TRBV7-2
cdr3_aa: CASSLVGGAQYF

d_call: -
cdr3_length: 15
j_call: TRBJ2-2
v_call: TRBV19
cdr3_aa: CASSRQGLNTGELFF

d_call: TRBD1
cdr3_length: 17
j_call: TRBJ2-2
v_call: TRBV7-2
cdr3_aa: CASSLGRQGTSTGELFF

d_call: TRBD2
cdr3_length: 13
j_call: TRBJ2-1
v_call: TRBV7-9
cdr3_aa: CANNLAGPNEQFF

d_call: -
cdr3_length: 12
j_call: TRBJ1-5
v_call: TRBV19
cdr3_aa: CASSHQNQPQHF

d_call: -
cdr3_length: 15
j_call: TRBJ2-1
v_call: TRBV29-1
cdr3_aa: CSVPTVQGVYNEQFF

d_call: -
cdr3_length: 13
j_call: TRBJ1-2
v_call: TRBV6-2/TRBV6-3
cdr3_aa: CASSPDLGAGYTF

d_call: TRBD1
cdr3_length: 18
j_call: TRBJ1-5
v_call: TRBV19
cdr3_aa: CASSTPGQGVGSNQPQHF

d_call: TRBD1
cdr3_length: 16
j_call: TRBJ2-6
v_call: TRBV3-1/TRBV3-2
cdr3_aa: CASSPIQGSGANVLTF

d_call: -
cdr3_length: 12
j_call: TRBJ1-1
v_call: TRBV6-5
cdr3_aa: CASVGGWTEAFF

d_call: TRBD2
cdr3_length: 14
j_call: TRBJ2-7
v_call: TRBV24-1
cdr3_aa: CATSERGSTYEQYF